One and the same sample provided the 17 T cell receptor beta chains below, sequenced in a study of memory CD4+ T cells and cytomegalovirus serostatus (dated by TCRdb to between 2018 and 2021). Single viable CD3+CD4+CD8-CD45RO+ cells were sorted as memory CD4+ T cells on a FACSAria II. Libraries came from the immunoSEQ multiplex PCR assay. In its TCRdb copy, this immuneACCESS table keeps in-frame sequences only and misses some clones. Where compared with another copy, unresolved V genes explain less than half of these, and the others have no known cause. Recorded for this sample are approximately 52,000 clones; around 82% of them occurred a single time. The ten top clones hold less than 1% of the sample. The sequenced sample was memory CD4+ T cells from blood. Source of these receptors: an adult in good health and CMV-seronegative.

The chain recombines TRBV4-2 with TRBJ2-7; TRBD1 matches 9 bases. Germline loops: CDR1 LGHNA, CDR2 YNFKEQ. This CDR3 contains 18 residues. Trimming took 0 bases from V and 3 from J; bases not matched to a gene: 12. The CDR3 here is CASSQDPQGTGLNYEQYF. The CDR3 region has the DNA TGTGCCAGCAGCCAAGATCCCCAGGGGACAGGGCTCAACTACGAGCAGTACTTC.

The V gene is TRBV6-5, the J gene TRBJ1-1; D uncertain. Trimming left V 6 bases short and J 8 bases short, with 16 bases between. This CDR3 has 13 residues. Germline V gives CDR1 MNHEY, CDR2 SVGAGI. CDR3 region: CASSHKGTGEAFF. CDR3 bases: TGTGCCAGCAGCCACAAGGGTACGGGCGAAGCTTTCTTT.

This clone came up a few times. The chain recombines TRBV10-3 with TRBJ1-2; 9 bases align to TRBD1. Germline values: CDR1 ENHRY, CDR2 SYGVKD. The CDR3 spans 14 residues. V gave up 5 bases and J gave up 3 bases; unmatched junction bases: 4. The CDR3 loop reads CAISKDRGDYGYTF. The DNA of the CDR3 is TGTGCCATCAGTAAGGACAGGGGTGACTATGGCTACACCTTC.

J is TRBJ1-1 and V is TRBV29-1; 7 bases map to TRBD1. CDR1 and CDR2 (germline): SQVTM, ANQGSEA. Unmatched junction bases numbered 4, after V lost 4 bases and J lost 2 bases. The CDR3 has 13 amino acids. CDR3 region: CSVAEGANTEAFF. CDR3 nucleotides: TGCAGCGTTGCGGAGGGGGCAAACACTGAAGCTTTCTTT.

The chain is built from TRBV2 and TRBJ1-2, with D possibly matching TRBD1 (5 bases). Germline CDR1 reads SNHLY; CDR2 reads FYNNEI. With 10 bases removed from V and 6 bases from J, the gap between germline ends came to 21 bases. This CDR3 comprises 14 residues. CDR3 bases: TGTGCCACCAAGGGGACGTGGGGTTTCGATGGCTACACCTTC. Amino acid sequence: CATKGTWGFDGYTF.

This chain joins TRBV7-2 and TRBJ2-6, with D perhaps matching TRBD2 (6 bases). The CDR3 spans 16 residues. Germline values: CDR1 SGHTA, CDR2 FQGNSA. The V end lost 8 bases, the J end lost 1 base, and 15 bases lay between the germline ends. The CDR3 loop is CASGTTGVSGANVLTF. The CDR3 nucleotides are TGTGCCAGCGGGACCACGGGGGTTTCTGGGGCCAACGTCCTGACTTTC.

The genes are TRBV13 and TRBJ1-3; D is unresolved. Deletions cut 5 bases from V and 3 bases from J, with 14 bases between. The CDR3 sequence is 15 residues long. Germline lookup yields CDR1 PRHDT and CDR2 FYEKMQ (reference sequence). This chain's CDR3 is CASSRTEKRGNTIYF. The CDR3 region has the DNA TGTGCCAGCAGCCGCACAGAAAAGCGTGGAAACACCATATATTTT.

This chain joins TRBV6-6 and TRBJ2-5; 7 bases are shared with TRBD2. V was clipped by 6 bases and J by 3 bases; unmatched bases: 7. The CDR3 length is 14 residues. Germline CDR1 reads MNHNY; CDR2 reads SVGAGI (reference sequence). The CDR3 spells CASSSGLVKETQYF. The CDR3 DNA follows: TGTGCCAGCAGCTCTGGACTAGTCAAAGAGACCCAGTACTTC.

The CDR3 sequence: CASEGQGAYEQYF. For the CDR3, the DNA is TGTGCCAGCGAGGGACAGGGTGCCTACGAGCAGTACTTC. The chain links TRBV2 to TRBJ2-7; 9 positions agree with TRBD1. J lost 2 bases, V lost 8 bases, and 4 bases had no gene match. CDR3 length: 13 residues. The V gene's germline CDR1 is SNHLY and CDR2 FYNNEI. The full variable domain, with the rest looked up from reference TRBV2 and TRBJ2-7, is EPEVTQTPSHQVTQMGQEVILRCVPISNHLYFYWYRQILGQKVEFLVSFYNNEISEKSEIFDDQFSVERPDGSNFTLKIRSTKLEDSAMYFCASEGQGAYEQYFGPGTRLTVT.

The gene calls are TRBV2 and TRBJ2-5; no reliable D call. The CDR3 is 13 residues long. Trimming removed 3 bases at V and 4 bases at J, with 9 bases between. The germline gives CDR1 SNHLY, CDR2 FYNNEI. The CDR3 is CASSEEFLETQYF. In nucleotides, the CDR3 is TGTGCCAGCAGTGAGGAGTTCCTAGAGACCCAGTACTTC. Complete variable domain (other parts from reference TRBV2 and TRBJ2-5): EPEVTQTPSHQVTQMGQEVILRCVPISNHLYFYWYRQILGQKVEFLVSFYNNEISEKSEIFDDQFSVERPDGSNFTLKIRSTKLEDSAMYFCASSEEFLETQYFGPGTRLLVL.

A few counts support this clone. V usage is TRBV6-5 and J usage is TRBJ1-6, with TRBD1 identical over 7 bases. Looked up from germline, CDR1 is MNHEY and CDR2 is SVGAGI. Trimming cost V 4 bases and J 7 bases; bases outside gene matches: 7. The CDR3 is 15 amino acids. CDR3 in DNA: TGTGCCAGCAGTTTCTGGACAGGCGCCAATTCACCCCTCCACTTT. Amino acids: CASSFWTGANSPLHF.

The chain links TRBV7-9 to TRBJ1-6, with 8 positions matching TRBD1. CDR3 length equals 17 residues. Losses at the gene ends were 4 bases for V and 8 bases for J; bases not matched to a gene: 13. In germline, CDR1 is SEHNR, CDR2 FQNEAQ (reference sequence). The CDR3, as DNA: TGTGCCAGCAGCTCCCCCCCGCGAGGACAGGGCGATTCACCCCTCCACTTT. This sequence encodes CASSSPPRGQGDSPLHF.

This clone was counted only a few times. The J gene is TRBJ1-1, the V gene TRBV19; D unresolved. The CDR3 is made up of 15 amino acids. The V end was cut by 1 base, the J end by 4 bases, with 13 bases between. Germline values: CDR1 LNHDA, CDR2 SQIVND (reference sequence). CDR3 protein: CASSIGFGVSTEAFF. The CDR3 bases are TGTGCCAGTAGTATAGGGTTTGGGGTGAGCACTGAAGCTTTCTTT.

This rearrangement joins TRBV7-9 to TRBJ2-2; D might be TRBD2 (6 bases). The V end was cut by 3 bases, the J end by 8 bases, with 10 bases between. The CDR3 is 13 residues long. Germline-derived CDR1 and CDR2 are SEHNR and FQNEAQ (reference sequence). The CDR3 nucleotides read TGTGCCAGCAGCTTCGGGGGTTCGGGGGAGCTGTTTTTT. It translates to CASSFGGSGELFF.

The chain links TRBV7-9 to TRBJ2-1; D may be TRBD1 (5 bases). CDR1 and CDR2 from the germline V gene are SEHNR and FQNEAQ (reference sequence). The V end was cut by 1 base, the J end by 8 bases, with 12 bases between. The CDR3 length is 14 residues. This CDR3 is CASSLDGRAHEQFF. CDR3 DNA sequence: TGTGCCAGCAGCTTAGACGGCAGGGCCCATGAGCAGTTCTTC.

The chain has TRBV10-3 and TRBJ2-5, with 8 bases lining up with TRBD2. J lost 5 bases, V lost 4 bases, and 12 bases had no gene match. From germline, CDR1 is ENHRY and CDR2 SYGVKD. The CDR3 length is 16 residues. DNA of the CDR3: TGTGCCATCAGTGCCAGACCGGGACTAGATCGGGAGACCCAGTACTTC. This translates into CAISARPGLDRETQYF.

V is TRBV2 and J is TRBJ2-3, with D maybe TRBD2 (6 bases). V dropped 6 bases and J dropped 10 bases, with 14 bases sitting between them. This CDR3 has 12 residues. Germline CDR1 reads SNHLY; CDR2 reads FYNNEI. CDR3 loop: CASREGAFAQYF. The CDR3 region has the DNA TGTGCCAGCAGGGAGGGTGCCTTCGCGCAGTATTTT.